Given below is one TCR beta chain in context. Its matching antigen is unknown. This entry is derived from a study of T cells after yellow fever vaccination. About the research overall: The authors prepared low-cell-number fractions using SMART-Seq v4 Ultra Low Input.

Whole-study results and caveats: Researchers noted that a small share of clonotypes showed up in both CD4 and CD8 compartments.

V was cut by 3 bases and J by 4 bases, with 18 bases left in between. The CDR3 sequence is 16 residues long. The germline gives CDR1 MNHEY, CDR2 SVGEGT. TCRdb recomputed calls from the 5' RACE reads with MiXCR, one row per CDR3 protein. The top ten clones hold roughly 3% of a sample with approximately 160,000 distinct CDR3 sequences, 6.2% of them seen once. The TCR sequence derives from a man between 18 and 29 years old who received the YFV17D yellow fever vaccine. The chain has TRBV6-2 or TRBV6-3 and TRBJ1-1, with D maybe TRBD1 (5 bases). The specimen comprised CD4+ T cells sorted from PBMCs, sampled on the day of the first yellow fever vaccination. CDR3 DNA: TGTGCCAGCAGTTATCCCGGGGCCGCGGAGGGCACTGAAGCTTTCTTT. This encodes CASSYPGAAEGTEAFF.